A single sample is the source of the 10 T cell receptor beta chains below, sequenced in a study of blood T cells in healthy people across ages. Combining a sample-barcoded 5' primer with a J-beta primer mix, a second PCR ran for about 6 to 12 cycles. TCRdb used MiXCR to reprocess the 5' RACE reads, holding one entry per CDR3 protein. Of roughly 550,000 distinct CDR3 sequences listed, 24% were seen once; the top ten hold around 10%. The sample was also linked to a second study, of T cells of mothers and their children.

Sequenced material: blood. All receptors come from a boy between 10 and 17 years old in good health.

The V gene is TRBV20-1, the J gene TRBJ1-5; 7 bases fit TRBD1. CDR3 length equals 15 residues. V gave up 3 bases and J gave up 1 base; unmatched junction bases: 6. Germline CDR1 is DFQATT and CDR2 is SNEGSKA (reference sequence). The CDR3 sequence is CSASITGASNQPQHF. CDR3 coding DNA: TGCAGTGCTAGCATTACAGGGGCCAGCAATCAGCCCCAGCATTTT.

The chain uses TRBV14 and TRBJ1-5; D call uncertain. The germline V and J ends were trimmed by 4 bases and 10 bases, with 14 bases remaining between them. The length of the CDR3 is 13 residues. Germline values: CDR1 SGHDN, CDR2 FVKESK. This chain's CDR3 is CASSPTWRGPQHF. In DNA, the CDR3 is TGTGCCAGCAGCCCTACCTGGCGGGGACCCCAGCATTTT.

CDR3 sequence (DNA): TGTGCCAGCAGCTTCTGGGACAGCCAGTTCTTC. Translated: CASSFWDSQFF. V is TRBV3-1 and J is TRBJ2-1; 7 bases are shared with TRBD1. CDR3 length: 11 amino acids. The V gene's germline CDR1 is LGHDT and CDR2 YNNKEL (reference sequence). The ends lost 5 bases at V and 13 bases at J; junction bases unmatched: 5.

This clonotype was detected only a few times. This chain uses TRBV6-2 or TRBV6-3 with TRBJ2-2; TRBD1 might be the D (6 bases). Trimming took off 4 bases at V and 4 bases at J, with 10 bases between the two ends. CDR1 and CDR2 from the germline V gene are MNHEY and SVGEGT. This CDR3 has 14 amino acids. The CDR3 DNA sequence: TGTGCCAGCAGTTGGGACATCTCCACCGGGGAGCTGTTTTTT. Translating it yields CASSWDISTGELFF.

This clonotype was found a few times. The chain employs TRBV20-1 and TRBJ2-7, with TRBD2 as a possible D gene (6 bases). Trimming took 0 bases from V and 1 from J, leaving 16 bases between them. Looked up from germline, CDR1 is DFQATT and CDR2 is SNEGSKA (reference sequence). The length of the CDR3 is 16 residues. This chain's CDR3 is CSARELGGVWSYEQYF. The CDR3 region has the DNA TGCAGTGCTAGAGAATTGGGCGGGGTTTGGTCCTACGAGCAGTACTTC.

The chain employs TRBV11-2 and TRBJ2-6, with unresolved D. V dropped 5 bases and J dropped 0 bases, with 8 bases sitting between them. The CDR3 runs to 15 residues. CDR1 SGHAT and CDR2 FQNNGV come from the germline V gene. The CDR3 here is CASSVQVSGANVLTF. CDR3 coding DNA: TGTGCCAGCAGCGTTCAGGTCTCTGGGGCCAACGTCCTGACTTTC.

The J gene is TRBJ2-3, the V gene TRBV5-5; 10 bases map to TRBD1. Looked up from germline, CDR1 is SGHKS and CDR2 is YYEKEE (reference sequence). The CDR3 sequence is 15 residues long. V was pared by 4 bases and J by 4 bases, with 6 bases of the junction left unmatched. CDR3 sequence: CASSRGQGSSDTQYF. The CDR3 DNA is TGTGCCAGCAGCAGGGGACAGGGGTCCTCAGATACGCAGTATTTT. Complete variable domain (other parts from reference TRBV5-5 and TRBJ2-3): DAGVTQSPTHLIKTRGQQVTLRCSPISGHKSVSWYQQVLGQGPQFIFQYYEKEERGRGNFPDRFSARQFPNYSSELNVNALLLGDSALYLCASSRGQGSSDTQYFGPGTRLTVL.

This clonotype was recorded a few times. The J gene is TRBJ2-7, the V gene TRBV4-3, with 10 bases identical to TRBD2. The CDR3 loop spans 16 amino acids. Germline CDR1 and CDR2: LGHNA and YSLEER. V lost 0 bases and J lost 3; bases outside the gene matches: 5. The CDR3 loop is CASSQEVLAGRYEQYF. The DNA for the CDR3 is TGCGCCAGCAGCCAAGAGGTACTAGCGGGGCGCTACGAGCAGTACTTC.

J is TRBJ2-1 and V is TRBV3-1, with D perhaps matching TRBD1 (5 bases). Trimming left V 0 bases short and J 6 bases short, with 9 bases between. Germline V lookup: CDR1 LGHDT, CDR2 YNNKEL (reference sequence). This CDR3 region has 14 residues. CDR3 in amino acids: CASSQEGQGNEQFF. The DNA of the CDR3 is TGTGCCAGCAGCCAAGAAGGGCAGGGCAATGAGCAGTTCTTC.

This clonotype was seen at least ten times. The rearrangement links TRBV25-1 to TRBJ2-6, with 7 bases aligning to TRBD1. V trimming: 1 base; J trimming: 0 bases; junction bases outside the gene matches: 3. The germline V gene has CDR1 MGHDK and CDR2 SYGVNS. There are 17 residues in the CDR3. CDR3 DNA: TGTGCCAGCAGTGAATTAGGGACAGACTCTGGGGCCAACGTCCTGACTTTC. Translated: CASSELGTDSGANVLTF.